A selection of T cell receptor beta chains follows, all from one sample in a study of T cells after yellow fever vaccination. TCRdb ran MiXCR on the 5' RACE reads and lists one entry per CDR3 protein. The table has 200,000 to 300,000 distinct CDR3 sequences, 6.9% seen once. This sample comprised CD4+ T cells sorted from PBMCs, obtained 15 days after the yellow fever booster vaccination. These TCRs come from a man aged 25 to 40 who received the YFV17D yellow fever vaccine. Both conserved end residues are part of each CDR3. Fields, in order: J gene, CDR3 length, clone size, D gene, V gene, CDR3 protein, CDR3 DNA. A D gene is named only where the DNA matches it firmly. The size entry is marked missing in some rows and otherwise reads once, few, many or a size class.

TRBJ2-3 15 NA NA TRBV7-2 CASSPMGPSTDTQYF TGTGCCAGCAGCCCGATGGGACCTAGCACAGATACGCAGTATTTT
TRBJ2-3 13 many NA TRBV18 CASSPRLTDTQYF TGTGCCAGCAGTCCTCGCCTAACAGATACGCAGTATTTT
TRBJ2-2 15 few NA TRBV2 CASSVVRGNTGELFF TGTGCCAGCAGTGTAGTACGGGGCAACACCGGGGAGCTGTTTTTT
TRBJ2-7 11 few NA TRBV20-1 CSAQTGYEQYF TGCAGTGCTCAGACAGGCTACGAGCAGTACTTC
TRBJ2-1 18 many TRBD2 TRBV5-1 CASSSPGTSGLSYNEQFF TGCGCCAGCAGCTCCCCCGGGACTAGCGGCTTATCCTACAATGAGCAGTTCTTC
TRBJ2-5 12 few NA TRBV7-8 CASREIGETQYF TGTGCCAGCAGGGAGATAGGCGAGACCCAGTACTTC
TRBJ2-7 13 many TRBD2 TRBV5-1 CASSTSGAYEQYF TGCGCCAGCAGTACTAGCGGGGCCTACGAGCAGTACTTC
TRBJ2-1 12 many NA TRBV29-1 CSLRLGGDEQFF TGCAGCCTTAGACTAGGGGGCGATGAGCAGTTCTTC
TRBJ2-4 16 many NA TRBV11-2 CASSLDGGIAKNIQYF TGTGCCAGCAGCTTAGACGGCGGGATAGCCAAAAACATTCAGTACTTC
TRBJ2-2 14 NA NA TRBV19 CASSIGQHTGELFF TGTGCCAGTAGTATAGGGCAGCACACCGGGGAGCTGTTTTTT
TRBJ2-3 12 few NA TRBV20-1 CSANRPPDTQYF TGCAGTGCTAACCGACCTCCAGATACGCAGTATTTT